This record covers a single TCR beta chain. Its antigen remains unknown. Germline CDR1 SGHTS, CDR2 YDEGEE. Trimming stripped 9 bases from V and 4 bases from J, with 16 bases between. The CDR3 covers 13 residues. This sample was taken from a study of T cells in Graves' hyperthyroidism and ophthalmopathy. Study-wide findings and caveats: Most thyroid clonotypes that were expanded above 0.001 also turned up in blood. The model foresaw ophthalmopathy a median about 6.1 months prior to onset.

TCR beta CDR3 regions were amplified from RNA transcripts. Researchers ran a first-round RT-PCR on the TCR CDR3 using the HTBI primer set. MiXCR, run by TCRdb on the multiplex PCR reads, gives a single entry per CDR3 protein. The sample shows roughly 510,000 distinct CDR3 sequences, 40% to 50% of them seen only once. This clonotype was obtained from an adult woman with Graves' disease, either hyperthyroidism or ophthalmopathy (not recorded which). Sample: peripheral blood or thyroid tissue (not recorded which). This chain uses TRBV5-8 with TRBJ1-1; a weak D match, TRBD1 (6 bases). CDR3 region: CATYTTGSTEAFF. The CDR3, as DNA: TGTGCCACCTATACGACAGGCTCCACTGAAGCTTTCTTT.